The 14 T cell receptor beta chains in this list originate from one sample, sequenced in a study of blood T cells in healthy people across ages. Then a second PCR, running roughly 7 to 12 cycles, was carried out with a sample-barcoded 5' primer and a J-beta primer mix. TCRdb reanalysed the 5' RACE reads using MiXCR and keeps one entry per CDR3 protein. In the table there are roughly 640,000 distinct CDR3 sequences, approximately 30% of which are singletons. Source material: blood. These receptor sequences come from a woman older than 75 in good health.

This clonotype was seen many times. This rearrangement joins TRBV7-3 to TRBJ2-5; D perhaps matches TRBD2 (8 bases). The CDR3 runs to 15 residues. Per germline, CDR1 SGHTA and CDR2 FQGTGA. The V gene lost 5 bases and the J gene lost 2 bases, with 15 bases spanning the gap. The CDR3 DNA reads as TGTGCCAGCAGCCGGGAGGGGACAGAACAAGAGACCCAGTACTTC. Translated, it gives CASSREGTEQETQYF.

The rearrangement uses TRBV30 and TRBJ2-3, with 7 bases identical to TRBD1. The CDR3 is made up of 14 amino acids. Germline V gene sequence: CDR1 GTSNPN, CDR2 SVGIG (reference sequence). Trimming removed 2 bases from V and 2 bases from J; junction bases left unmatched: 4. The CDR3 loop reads CAWSWTGSTDTQYF. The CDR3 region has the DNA TGTGCCTGGAGTTGGACAGGCTCCACAGATACGCAGTATTTT.

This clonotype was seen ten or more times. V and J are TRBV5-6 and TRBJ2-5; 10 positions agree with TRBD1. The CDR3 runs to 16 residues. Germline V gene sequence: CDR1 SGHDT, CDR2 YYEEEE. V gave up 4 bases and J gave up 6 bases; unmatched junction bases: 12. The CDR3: CASSAQGQGFLKTQYF. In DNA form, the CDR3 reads TGTGCCAGCAGCGCCCAGGGACAGGGGTTCCTAAAGACCCAGTACTTC.

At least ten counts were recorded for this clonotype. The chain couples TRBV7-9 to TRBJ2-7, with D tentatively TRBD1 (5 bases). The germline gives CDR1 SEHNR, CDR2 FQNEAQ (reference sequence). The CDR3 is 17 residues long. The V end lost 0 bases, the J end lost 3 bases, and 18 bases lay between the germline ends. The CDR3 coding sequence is TGTGCCAGCAGCTTAGCGGGGCGGACCCAATCAGACTACGAGCAGTACTTC. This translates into CASSLAGRTQSDYEQYF.

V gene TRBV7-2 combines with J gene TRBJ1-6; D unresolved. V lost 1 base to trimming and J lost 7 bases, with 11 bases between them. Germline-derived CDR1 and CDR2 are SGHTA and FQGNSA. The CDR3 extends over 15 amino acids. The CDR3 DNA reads TGTGCCAGCAGCTTAGGGGGATCGGAGAATTCACCCCTCCACTTT. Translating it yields CASSLGGSENSPLHF.

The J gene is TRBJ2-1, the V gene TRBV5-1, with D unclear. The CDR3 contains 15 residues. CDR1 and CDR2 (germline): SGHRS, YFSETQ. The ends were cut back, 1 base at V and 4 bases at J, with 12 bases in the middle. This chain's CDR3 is CASSLSQSIYNEQFF. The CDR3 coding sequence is TGCGCCAGCAGCTTGTCCCAGTCGATTTACAATGAGCAGTTCTTC.

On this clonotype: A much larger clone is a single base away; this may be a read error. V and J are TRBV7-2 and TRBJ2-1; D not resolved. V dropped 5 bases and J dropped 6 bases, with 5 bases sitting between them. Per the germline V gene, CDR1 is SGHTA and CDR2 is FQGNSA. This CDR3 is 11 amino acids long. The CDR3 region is CASSLCNEQFF. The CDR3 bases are TGTGCCAGCAGCCTTTGCAATGAGCAGTTCTTC.

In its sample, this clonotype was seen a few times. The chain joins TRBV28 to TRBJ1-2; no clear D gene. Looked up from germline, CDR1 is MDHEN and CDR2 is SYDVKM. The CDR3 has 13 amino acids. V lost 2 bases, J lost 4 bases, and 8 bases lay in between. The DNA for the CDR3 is TGTGCCAGCAGTTTACGAGATTTCTATGGCTACACCTTC. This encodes CASSLRDFYGYTF.

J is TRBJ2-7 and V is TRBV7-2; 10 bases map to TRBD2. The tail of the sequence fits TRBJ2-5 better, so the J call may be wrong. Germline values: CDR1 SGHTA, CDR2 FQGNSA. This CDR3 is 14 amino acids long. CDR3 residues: CASSTRLAGETQYF. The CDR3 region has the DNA TGTGCCAGCAGCACACGACTAGCGGGAGAGACCCAGTACTTC.

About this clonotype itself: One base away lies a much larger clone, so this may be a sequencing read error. The CDR3 reads CASSLRRGGTEAFF. The CDR3 DNA reads as TGCGCCAGCAGCTTGAGACGTGGGGGCACTGAAGCTTTCTTT. The rearrangement uses TRBV5-1 and TRBJ1-1; the D gene is possibly TRBD1 (5 bases). V was shortened by 1 base and J by 4 bases, with 11 bases between the two germline ends. The germline V gene encodes CDR1 SGHRS and CDR2 YFSETQ. This CDR3 has 14 residues.

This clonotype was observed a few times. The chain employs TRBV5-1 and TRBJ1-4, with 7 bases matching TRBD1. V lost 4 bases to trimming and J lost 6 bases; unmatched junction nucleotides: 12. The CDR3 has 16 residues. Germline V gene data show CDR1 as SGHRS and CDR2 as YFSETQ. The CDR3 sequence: CASSINRGVVDEKLFF. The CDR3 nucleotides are TGCGCCAGCAGCATAAACAGGGGTGTGGTGGATGAAAAACTGTTTTTT.

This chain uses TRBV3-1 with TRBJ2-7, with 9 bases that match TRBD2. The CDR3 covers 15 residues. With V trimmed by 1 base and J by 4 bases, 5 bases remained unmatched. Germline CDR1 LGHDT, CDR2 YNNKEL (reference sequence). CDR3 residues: CASSQGASGAYEQYF. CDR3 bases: TGTGCCAGCAGCCAAGGGGCTAGCGGGGCGTACGAGCAGTACTTC.

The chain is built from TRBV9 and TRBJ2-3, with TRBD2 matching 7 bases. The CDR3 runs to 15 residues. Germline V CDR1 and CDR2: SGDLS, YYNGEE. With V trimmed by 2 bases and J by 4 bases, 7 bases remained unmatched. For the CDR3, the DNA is TGTGCCAGCAGCGTCGGGGGGTTGGGCGCAGATACGCAGTATTTT. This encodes CASSVGGLGADTQYF.

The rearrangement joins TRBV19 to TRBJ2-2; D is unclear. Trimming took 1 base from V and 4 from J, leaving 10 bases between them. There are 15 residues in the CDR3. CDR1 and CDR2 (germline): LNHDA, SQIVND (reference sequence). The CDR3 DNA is TGTGCCAGTAGTATAGGAGCACAGACCACCGGGGAGCTGTTTTTT. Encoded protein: CASSIGAQTTGELFF. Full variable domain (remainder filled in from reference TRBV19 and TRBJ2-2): DGGITQSPKYLFRKEGQNVTLSCEQNLNHDAMYWYRQDPGQGLRLIYYSQIVNDFQKGDIAEGYSVSREKKESFPLTVTSAQKNPTAFYLCASSIGAQTTGELFFGEGSRLTVL.